Listed below are T cell receptor beta chains from one sample, sequenced in a study of Ad26.COV2.S vaccination and SARS-CoV-2 variants. Only in-frame clones appear in the TCRdb table, and some are missing; sequencing was by immunoSEQ multiplex PCR. The sample records about half a million clones, 80% to 90% being singletons. The input for sequencing was peripheral blood, taken in a trial of Ad26.COV2.S vaccine versus placebo. The receptors were gathered from a person aged 18 to 59 who received the Ad26.COV2.S COVID-19 vaccine or a placebo. Each CDR3 is given with its conserved first and last residue. The D gene is left open where the match is weak. Size is omitted from some rows. Given values are once, few, many or a class for expanded clones.

CDR3aa	CDR3nt	v_gene	d_gene	abundance	j_gene
CASSLVPAYEQYF	TGTGCCAGCAGCTTAGTTCCGGCCTACGAGCAGTACTTC	TRBV7-2	NA	NA	TRBJ2-7
CASSVRPGNSPLHF	TGTGCCAGCAGCGTAAGGCCAGGCAATTCACCCCTCCACTTT	TRBV9	NA	NA	TRBJ1-6
CASGMVYDENLYGYTF	TGCGCCAGCGGAATGGTTTATGACGAAAACCTCTATGGCTACACCTTC	TRBV4-3	NA	NA	TRBJ1-2
CASSFTANTGELFF	TGTGCCAGCAGCTTTACAGCGAACACCGGGGAGCTGTTTTTT	TRBV5-5	NA	NA	TRBJ2-2
CSVEAARGGTEAFF	TGCAGCGTTGAAGCTGCGCGGGGTGGTACTGAAGCTTTCTTT	TRBV29-1	NA	once	TRBJ1-1
CASSPPNNAIPHEQYF	TGTGCCAGCTCACCACCGAATAACGCAATACCCCACGAGCAGTACTTC	TRBV18	NA	NA	TRBJ2-7
CASSTTASTDTQYF	TGTGCCAGTAGTACGACAGCTAGCACAGATACGCAGTATTTT	TRBV19	NA	NA	TRBJ2-3
CATEPGQGMGYGYTF	TGTGCCACGGAACCGGGACAGGGGATGGGCTATGGCTACACCTTC	TRBV2	TRBD1	NA	TRBJ1-2
CAWRAQGNTEAFF	TGTGCCTGGAGGGCCCAGGGGAACACTGAAGCTTTCTTT	TRBV30	NA	NA	TRBJ1-1
CASSLGQGVGYTF	TGTGCCAGCAGTTTGGGACAGGGGGTGGGCTACACCTTC	TRBV12-3/TRBV12-4	TRBD1	once	TRBJ1-2
CASSPHTSGRPYTGELFF	TGCGCCAGCAGCCCACATACTAGCGGGAGGCCCTACACCGGGGAGCTGTTTTTT	TRBV5-1	TRBD2	NA	TRBJ2-2
CASTTPPGPRPNSPLHF	TGTGCCAGCACCACCCCCCCAGGCCCCCGACCTAATTCACCCCTCCACTTT	TRBV21-1	NA	NA	TRBJ1-6
CASSTGTVEETQYF	TGCGCCAGCAGCACGGGGACAGTAGAAGAGACCCAGTACTTC	TRBV5-1	TRBD1	NA	TRBJ2-5
CATSRDLAGWSYEQYF	TGTGCCACCAGCAGAGACTTGGCAGGTTGGTCCTACGAGCAGTACTTC	TRBV15	NA	NA	TRBJ2-7
CAISVNYEQYF	TGTGCAATTAGCGTTAACTACGAGCAGTACTTC	TRBV10-3	NA	NA	TRBJ2-7
CASSTGTVTHEQYF	TGTGCCAGCAGTACCGGGACAGTAACCCACGAGCAGTACTTC	TRBV7-6	TRBD1	NA	TRBJ2-7
CASRPDGTRLHEQYF	TGTGCCAGCAGACCAGACGGGACTAGGCTTCACGAGCAGTACTTC	TRBV7-9	TRBD2	NA	TRBJ2-7
CAWSAAGGVNEKLFF	TGTGCCTGGAGTGCGGCCGGGGGTGTAAATGAAAAACTGTTTTTT	TRBV30	NA	NA	TRBJ1-4
CASRPGINTGELFF	TGTGCCAGCAGACCCGGGATTAACACCGGGGAGCTGTTTTTT	TRBV2	NA	NA	TRBJ2-2